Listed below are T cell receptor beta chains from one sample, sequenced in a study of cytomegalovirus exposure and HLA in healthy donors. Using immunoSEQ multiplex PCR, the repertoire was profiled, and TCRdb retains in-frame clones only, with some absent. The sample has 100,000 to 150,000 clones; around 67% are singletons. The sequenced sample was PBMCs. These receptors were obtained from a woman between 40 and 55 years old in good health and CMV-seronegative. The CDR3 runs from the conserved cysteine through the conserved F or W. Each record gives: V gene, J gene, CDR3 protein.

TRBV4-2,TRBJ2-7,CASSQDRTSGVFGEQYF
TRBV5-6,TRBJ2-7,CASSRGTPSSYEQYF
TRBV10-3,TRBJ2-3,CAIGSSGGTDTQYF
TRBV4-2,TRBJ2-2,CASSQDEIAGGRGGELFF
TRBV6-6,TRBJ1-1,CASSLDRGGVTEAFF
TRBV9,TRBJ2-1,CASSVETGPLTNNEQFF
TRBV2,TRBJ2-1,CASSGLMSGYNEQFF
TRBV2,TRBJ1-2,CASRGESGYGYTF
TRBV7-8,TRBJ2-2,CASSLGAGGPTGELFF
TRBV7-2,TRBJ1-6,CASSLAPGQGGSPLRF
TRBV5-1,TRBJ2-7,CASSVGGATYEQYF
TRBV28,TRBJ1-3,CASSSAGTATGNTIYF
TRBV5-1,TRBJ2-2,CASSPQLTGELFF
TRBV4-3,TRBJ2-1,CASSQGPSGSGDNEQFF
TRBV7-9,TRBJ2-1,CASSLEVLGGSYEQFF
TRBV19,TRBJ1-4,CASSIDLVDRWNEKLFF
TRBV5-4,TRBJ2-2,CASGGGSYPTGELFF
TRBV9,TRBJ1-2,CASSVAGGVGYTF
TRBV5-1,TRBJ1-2,CASSLGTPNYGYTF
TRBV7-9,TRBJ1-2,CASSPDLQYGYTF
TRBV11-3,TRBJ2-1,CASSFSGSVLNEQFF
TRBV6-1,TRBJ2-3,CASSLPGGGTDTQYF
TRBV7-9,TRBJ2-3,CASSSKRRDTFTDTQYF
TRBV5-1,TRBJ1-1,CASSTPGAEAFF
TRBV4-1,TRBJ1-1,CASSPAGGISLNTEAFF
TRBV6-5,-,CASSLTDSYEQYF
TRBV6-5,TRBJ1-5,CASSLTQGEGQPQHF
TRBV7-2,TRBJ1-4,CASSPPRGTANEKLFF
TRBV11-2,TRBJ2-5,CASSSTSSGGAETQYF
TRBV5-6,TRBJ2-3,CASSFLLAGFTDTQYF
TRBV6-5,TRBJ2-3,CASSYSASGGPDTQYF
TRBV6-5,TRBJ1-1,CASSYSSSWRTEAFF
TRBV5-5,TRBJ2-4,CASSRTGGENIQYF
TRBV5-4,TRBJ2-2,CASSDRRGGDTGELFF
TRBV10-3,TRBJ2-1,CAISESIPGQKFF